This TCR beta chain derives from a study of T-cell reconstitution after alpha-beta-depleted transplantation in children. This clonotype came up many times. A library of TCRbeta sequences, prepared with unique molecular identifiers, was generated. TCRdb analysed the PCR reads with MiXCR anew, one entry per CDR3 protein. This table holds around 22,000 distinct CDR3 sequences, about a tenth found once. Trimming took 5 bases from V and 2 from J, leaving 25 bases between them. This CDR3 contains 19 residues. Material: PBMCs from the stem cell graft donor, obtained from the stem cell graft. The rearrangement joins TRBV12-3 or TRBV12-4 to TRBJ1-5, with a possible D match to TRBD1 (6 bases). This receptor was taken from a human donor who donated a stem cell graft to a child with chronic granulomatous disease. DNA of the CDR3: TGTGCCAGCAGTCCCCCATCCCCAGGGGTAATTTGGGGCAATCAGCCCCAGCATTTT. Protein: CASSPPSPGVIWGNQPQHF.